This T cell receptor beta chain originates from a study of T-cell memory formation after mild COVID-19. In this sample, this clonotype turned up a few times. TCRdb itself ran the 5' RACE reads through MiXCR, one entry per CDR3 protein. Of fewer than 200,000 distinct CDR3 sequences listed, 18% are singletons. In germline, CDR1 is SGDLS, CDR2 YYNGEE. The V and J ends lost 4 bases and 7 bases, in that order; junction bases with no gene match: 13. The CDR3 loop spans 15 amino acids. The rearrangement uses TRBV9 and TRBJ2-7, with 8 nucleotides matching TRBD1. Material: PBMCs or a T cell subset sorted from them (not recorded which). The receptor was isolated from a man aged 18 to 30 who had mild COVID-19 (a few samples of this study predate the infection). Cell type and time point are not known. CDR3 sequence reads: CASSLRGTGDEEQYF. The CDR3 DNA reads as TGTGCCAGCAGCCTCCGTGGGACAGGAGACGAGGAGCAGTACTTC.